This T cell receptor (beta chain) derives from a study of T cell changes during pregnancy in multiple sclerosis. This table comes from immunoSEQ multiplex PCR, and its TCRdb copy is limited to in-frame clones, with some not included. The repertoire has about 40,000 clones, 89% of them found once; the top ten carry 1% to 1.5%. The germline V gene has CDR1 MNHNS and CDR2 SASEGT. The CDR3 length is 14 residues. Unmatched junction bases numbered 11, after V lost 7 bases and J lost 8 bases. This chain joins TRBV6-1 and TRBJ2-1; 7 bases align to TRBD1. This sample comprised CD4+ T cells from peripheral blood mononuclear cells, obtained in the first trimester of pregnancy. The sequence came from a female donor with multiple sclerosis, enrolled in a pregnancy study. The CDR3 nucleotides read TGTGCCAGCACCGGGACAGTCGGTTTTTATGAGCAGTTCTTC. Translating gives CASTGTVGFYEQFF.